This TCR beta chain was profiled in a study of CD8 T cells in ankylosing spondylitis. General observations from the study: The clones that were linked to disease were reported to be significantly enriched in matched synovial fluid samples from ankylosing spondylitis patients.

The authors made TCR beta libraries by quantitative 5'-RACE with molecular barcodes. TCRdb processed the 5' RACE reads anew with MiXCR; each CDR3 protein has one entry. The sample shows roughly 170,000 distinct CDR3 sequences, 9.5% to 10% of them seen only once. Concerning this clonotype itself: Antigen specificity is unknown.

This TCR was recovered from a female donor with ankylosing spondylitis or in good health (not recorded which). The sample was blood, either unsorted or a sorted T cell fraction (not recorded which).

The CDR3 spells CASSDPGQGETMTPPQYF. DNA of the CDR3: TGTGCCAGCAGTGACCCAGGGCAGGGTGAAACTATGACACCACCACAGTACTTC. The chain couples TRBV2 to TRBJ2-7, with a weak D call TRBD1 (5 bases). Germline V gene sequence: CDR1 SNHLY, CDR2 FYNNEI. The CDR3 is 18 amino acids. V lost 3 bases, J lost 10 bases, and 31 bases lay in between.